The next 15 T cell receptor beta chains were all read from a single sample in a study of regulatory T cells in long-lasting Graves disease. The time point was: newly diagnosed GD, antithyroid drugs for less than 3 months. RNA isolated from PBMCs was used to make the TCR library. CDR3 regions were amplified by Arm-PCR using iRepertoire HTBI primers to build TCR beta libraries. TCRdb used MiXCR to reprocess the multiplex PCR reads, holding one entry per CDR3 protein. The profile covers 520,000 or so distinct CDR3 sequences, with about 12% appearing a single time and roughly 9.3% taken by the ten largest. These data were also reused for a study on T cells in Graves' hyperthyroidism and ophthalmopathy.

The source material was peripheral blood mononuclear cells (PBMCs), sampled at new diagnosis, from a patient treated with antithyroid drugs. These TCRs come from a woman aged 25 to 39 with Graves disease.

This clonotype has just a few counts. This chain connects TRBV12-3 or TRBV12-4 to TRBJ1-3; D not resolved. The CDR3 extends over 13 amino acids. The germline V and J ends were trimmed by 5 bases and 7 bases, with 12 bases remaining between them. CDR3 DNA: TGTGCCAGCAGTCGATTAGCGAGTAACACCATATATTTT. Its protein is CASSRLASNTIYF.

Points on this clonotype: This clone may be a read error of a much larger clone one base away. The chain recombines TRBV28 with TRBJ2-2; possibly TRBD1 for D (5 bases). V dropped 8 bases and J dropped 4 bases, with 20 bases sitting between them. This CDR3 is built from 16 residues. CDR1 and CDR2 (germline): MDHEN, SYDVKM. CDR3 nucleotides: TGTGCCAGCTCAGTTTATGGTGGACAAAGCACCGGGGAGCTGTTTTTT. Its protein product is CASSVYGGQSTGELFF.

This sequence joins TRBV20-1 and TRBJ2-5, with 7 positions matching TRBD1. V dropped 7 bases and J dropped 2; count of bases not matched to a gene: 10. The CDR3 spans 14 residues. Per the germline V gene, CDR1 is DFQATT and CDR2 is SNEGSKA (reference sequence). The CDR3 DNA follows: TGCAGTGGACAGGGTTTTTACCAACAAGAGACCCAGTACTTC. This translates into CSGQGFYQQETQYF.

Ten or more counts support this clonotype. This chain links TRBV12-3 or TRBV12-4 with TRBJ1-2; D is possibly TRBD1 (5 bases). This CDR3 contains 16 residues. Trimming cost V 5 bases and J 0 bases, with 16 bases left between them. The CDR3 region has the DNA TGTGCCAGCAGTCGCGTAGGGGAGGACCCTAACTATGGCTACACCTTC. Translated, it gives CASSRVGEDPNYGYTF.

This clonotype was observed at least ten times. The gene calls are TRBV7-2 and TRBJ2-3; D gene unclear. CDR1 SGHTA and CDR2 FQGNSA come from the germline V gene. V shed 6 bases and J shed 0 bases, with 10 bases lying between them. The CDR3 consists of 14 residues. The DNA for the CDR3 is TGTGCCAGCAGTCCCATCCGAAGCACAGATACGCAGTATTTT. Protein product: CASSPIRSTDTQYF.

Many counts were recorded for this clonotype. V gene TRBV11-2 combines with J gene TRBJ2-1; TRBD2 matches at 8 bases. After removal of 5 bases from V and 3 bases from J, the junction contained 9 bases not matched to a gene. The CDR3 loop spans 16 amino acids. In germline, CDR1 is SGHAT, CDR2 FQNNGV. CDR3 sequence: CASSPREAGGYNEQFF. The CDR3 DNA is TGTGCCAGCAGCCCGCGTGAGGCGGGAGGCTACAATGAGCAGTTCTTC.

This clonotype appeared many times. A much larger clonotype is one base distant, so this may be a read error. The CDR3 coding sequence is TGTGCCAGCAGTGAAGGTGGCACAGATACGCGGTATTTT. Its translation is CASSEGGTDTRYF. The chain carries TRBV2 and TRBJ2-3, with D hard to call. The CDR3 consists of 13 residues. CDR1 and CDR2 from the germline V gene are SNHLY and FYNNEI. Full variable domain (remainder filled in from reference TRBV2 and TRBJ2-3): EPEVTQTPSHQVTQMGQEVILRCVPISNHLYFYWYRQILGQKVEFLVSFYNNEISEKSEIFDDQFSVERPDGSNFTLKIRSTKLEDSAMYFCASSEGGTDTRYFGPGTRLTVL.

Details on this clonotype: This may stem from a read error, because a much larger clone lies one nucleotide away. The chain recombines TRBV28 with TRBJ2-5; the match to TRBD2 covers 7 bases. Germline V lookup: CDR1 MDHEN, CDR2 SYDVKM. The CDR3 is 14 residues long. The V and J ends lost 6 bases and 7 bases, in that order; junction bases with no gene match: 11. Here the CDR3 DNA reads TGTGCCAGCAGCTGGGGGGACGGGGAGGGGACCCAGTACTTC. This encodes CASSWGDGEGTQYF.

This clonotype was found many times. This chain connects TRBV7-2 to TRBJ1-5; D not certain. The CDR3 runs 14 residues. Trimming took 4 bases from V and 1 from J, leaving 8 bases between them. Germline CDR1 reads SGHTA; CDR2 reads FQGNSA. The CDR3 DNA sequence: TGTGCCAGCAGCTCCACATCGAGCAATCAGCCCCAGCATTTT. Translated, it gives CASSSTSSNQPQHF.

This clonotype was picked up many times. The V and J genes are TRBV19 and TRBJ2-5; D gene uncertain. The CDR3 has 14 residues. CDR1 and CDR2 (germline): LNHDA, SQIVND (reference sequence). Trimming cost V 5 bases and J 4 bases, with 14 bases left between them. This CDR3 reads CASSPRVHRETQYF. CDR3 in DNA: TGTGCCAGTAGTCCTAGGGTGCATCGAGAGACCCAGTACTTC.

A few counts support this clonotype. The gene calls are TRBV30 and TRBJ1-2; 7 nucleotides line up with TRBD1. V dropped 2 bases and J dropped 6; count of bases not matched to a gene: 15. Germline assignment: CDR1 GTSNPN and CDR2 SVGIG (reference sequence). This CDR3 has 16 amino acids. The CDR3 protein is CAWSRTTLTGFDGYTF. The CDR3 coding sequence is TGTGCCTGGAGTCGAACGACCCTGACAGGGTTCGATGGCTACACCTTC.

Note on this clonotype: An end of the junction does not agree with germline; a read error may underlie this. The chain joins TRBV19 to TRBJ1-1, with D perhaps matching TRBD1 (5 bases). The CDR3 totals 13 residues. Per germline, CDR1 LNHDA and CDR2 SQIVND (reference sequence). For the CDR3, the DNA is TGTACCAGTAGACAACGGGGGGGCACTGAAGCTTTCTTT. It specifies CTSRQRGGTEAFF.

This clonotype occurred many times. This CDR3 reads CASSFGRGGSTDTQYF. CDR3 coding DNA: TGTGCCAGCAGCTTCGGGCGCGGGGGCAGCACAGATACGCAGTATTTT. The rearrangement links TRBV5-4 to TRBJ2-3; weak D call: TRBD2 (7 bases). The CDR3 length is 16 residues. V lost 2 bases and J lost 0, with 13 bases in between. The V gene's germline CDR1 is SGHNT and CDR2 YYREEE (reference sequence). Drawing the rest from reference TRBV5-4 and TRBJ2-3, the complete variable domain is ETGVTQSPTHLIKTRGQQVTLRCSSQSGHNTVSWYQQALGQGPQFIFQYYREEENGRGNFPPRFSGLQFPNYSSELNVNALELDDSALYLCASSFGRGGSTDTQYFGPGTRLTVL.

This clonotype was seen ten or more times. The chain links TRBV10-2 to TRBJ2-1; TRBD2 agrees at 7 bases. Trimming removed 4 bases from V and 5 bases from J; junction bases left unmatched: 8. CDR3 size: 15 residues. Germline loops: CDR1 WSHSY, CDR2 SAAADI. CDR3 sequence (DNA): TGCGCCAGCAGTGGGGGACTATCCAGAAACAATGAGCAGTTCTTC. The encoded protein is CASSGGLSRNNEQFF.

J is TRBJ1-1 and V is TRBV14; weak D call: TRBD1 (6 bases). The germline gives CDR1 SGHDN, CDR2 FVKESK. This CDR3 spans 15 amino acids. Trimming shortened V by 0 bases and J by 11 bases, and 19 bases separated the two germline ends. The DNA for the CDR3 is TGTGCCAGCAGCCAAGATGTCGGGGACATAGTTCGGGCTTTCTTT. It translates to CASSQDVGDIVRAFF.